The 26 T cell receptor beta chains presented below share a single source sample, sequenced in a study of T-cell memory formation after mild COVID-19. TCRdb used MiXCR to reprocess the 5' RACE reads, holding one entry per CDR3 protein. The profile shows roughly 350,000 distinct CDR3 sequences, roughly 13% of them singletons. Input material: PBMCs or a T cell subset sorted from them (not recorded which). These receptors came from a man between 18 and 29 years old who had mild COVID-19 (a few samples of this study predate the infection). Cell type and time point are not known.

In this sample, this clonotype turned up a few times. The genes are TRBV6-9 and TRBJ2-3, with D possibly matching TRBD1 (5 bases). The germline CDR1 and CDR2 sequences are MNHGY and SVAAGI. V gave up 8 bases and J gave up 0 bases, with 12 bases separating them. CDR3 length: 14 residues. The CDR3 reads CASFGNRSTDTQYF. The CDR3 coding sequence is TGTGCCAGCTTTGGAAACAGGAGCACAGATACGCAGTATTTT.

The V call is TRBV7-9, the J call TRBJ2-5; D remains unclear. There are 13 residues in the CDR3. Trimming removed 8 bases at V and 3 bases at J, with 13 bases between. Germline values: CDR1 SEHNR, CDR2 FQNEAQ (reference sequence). The CDR3: CASGLGLEETQYF. Written as DNA, the CDR3 is TGTGCCAGCGGTCTTGGTCTAGAAGAGACCCAGTACTTC.

The genes are TRBV6-1 and TRBJ2-7; TRBD1 agrees at 7 bases. The CDR3 has 16 amino acids. The trim removed 3 bases at V and 1 base at J, leaving 9 bases unmatched. Germline V gene data show CDR1 as MNHNS and CDR2 as SASEGT. This CDR3 reads CASSDKGGSRSYEQYV. As DNA, the CDR3 is TGTGCCAGCAGTGACAAAGGGGGCAGCCGATCCTACGAGCAGTACGTC.

Many counts were recorded for this clonotype. The chain has TRBV7-3 and TRBJ2-1, with D unclear. V was pared by 5 bases and J by 4 bases, with 9 bases between. Germline V CDR1 and CDR2: SGHTA, FQGTGA. The length of the CDR3 is 13 residues. DNA of the CDR3: TGTGCCAGCAGCCAAATGGGGTACAATGAGCAGTTCTTC. It translates to CASSQMGYNEQFF.

This clonotype has a handful of counts. The V and J genes are TRBV5-1 and TRBJ1-2; D remains ambiguous. Germline V CDR1 and CDR2: SGHRS, YFSETQ. V lost 0 bases, J lost 7 bases, and 16 bases lay in between. This CDR3 has 15 amino acids. In DNA form, the CDR3 reads TGCGCCAGCAGCTTGGCTGGGAAGCGGCTGCTTGGCTACACCTTC. Translated, it gives CASSLAGKRLLGYTF.

This clonotype was seen ten or more times. This chain connects TRBV5-4 to TRBJ2-7; no clear D gene. The germline CDR1 and CDR2 sequences are SGHNT and YYREEE (reference sequence). Trimming pared 1 base from V and 6 bases from J, leaving 8 bases between. The CDR3 runs to 12 residues. In DNA, the CDR3 is TGTGCCAGCAGCTTGCCTCGGTCCGAGCAGTACTTC. As protein: CASSLPRSEQYF.

J is TRBJ2-2 and V is TRBV28; 7 bases line up with TRBD2. This CDR3 spans 14 amino acids. CDR1 and CDR2 (germline): MDHEN, SYDVKM. Trimming cost V 8 bases and J 6 bases; bases outside gene matches: 9. CDR3 sequence: CASFATGGAGELFF. The CDR3 DNA reads TGTGCCAGCTTTGCTACGGGGGGAGCCGGGGAGCTGTTTTTT.

This clonotype was seen a handful of times. The J gene is TRBJ1-5, the V gene TRBV4-2; the D gene is possibly TRBD1 (5 bases). CDR1 is LGHNA and CDR2 is YNFKEQ in the germline V gene. V gave up 0 bases and J gave up 9 bases, with 18 bases separating them. CDR3 length: 16 amino acids. The CDR3 bases are TGTGCCAGCAGCCAAGAGAGGGACTACCTCCACCGGCCCCAGCATTTT. This sequence encodes CASSQERDYLHRPQHF.

The table lists this clonotype with a count of one. The rearrangement uses TRBV29-1 and TRBJ1-1, with a possible D match to TRBD1 (6 bases). The CDR3 covers 12 residues. V dropped 7 bases and J dropped 4 bases, with 13 bases sitting between them. Germline-derived CDR1 and CDR2 are SQVTM and ANQGSEA. DNA of the CDR3: TGCAGCGGGGGGCGGGGTAGCACTGAAGCTTTCTTT. Residues: CSGGRGSTEAFF.

The V gene is TRBV9, the J gene TRBJ2-1; 12 bases are a match to TRBD2. The CDR3 totals 15 residues. Germline V gene sequence: CDR1 SGDLS, CDR2 YYNGEE. V lost 4 bases and J lost 7; bases outside the gene matches: 6. The CDR3 DNA reads as TGTGCCAGCAGCATTCTAGCGGGGGGGCTGAATGAGCAGTTCTTC. Protein: CASSILAGGLNEQFF.

This clonotype came up a few times. V is TRBV9 and J is TRBJ1-2, with D possibly being TRBD1 (5 bases). CDR1 is SGDLS and CDR2 is YYNGEE in the germline V gene. Trimming removed 0 bases at V and 0 bases at J, with 12 bases between. The CDR3 length is 16 residues. The CDR3 DNA follows: TGTGCCAGCAGCGTAGCTCCCGACAGACCTAACTATGGCTACACCTTC. Its protein product is CASSVAPDRPNYGYTF.

The genes are TRBV6-5 and TRBJ2-5, with a tentative D call TRBD2 (5 bases). Trimming cost V 5 bases and J 4 bases, with 14 bases left between them. Germline V gene data show CDR1 as MNHEY and CDR2 as SVGAGI. This CDR3 contains 14 residues. CDR3 sequence reads: CASSGWIGRETQYF. The CDR3, as DNA: TGTGCCAGCAGTGGGTGGATAGGGAGAGAGACCCAGTACTTC.

Only a few counts were recorded for this clonotype. One end of the junction is discordant with germline, which a read error may explain. This chain links TRBV9 with TRBJ2-5; D might be TRBD1 (6 bases). The CDR3 sequence is 12 residues long. Germline assignment: CDR1 SGDLS and CDR2 YYNGEE. For the CDR3, the DNA is TGTGCCAGCAGTGTAGGGGGAGAGACCCAGTACTTC. This encodes CASSVGGETQYF.

This chain links TRBV6-1 with TRBJ1-1; D perhaps matches TRBD1 (5 bases). CDR3 length equals 12 residues. The V gene's germline CDR1 is MNHNS and CDR2 SASEGT. V was pared by 6 bases and J by 3 bases, with 8 bases between. As DNA, the CDR3 is TGTGCCAGCAGAAGAGGGGACACTGAAGCTTTCTTT. Translating it yields CASRRGDTEAFF.

This clonotype was seen only a few times. The chain links TRBV11-2 to TRBJ2-3; the match to TRBD2 covers 8 bases. Germline assignment: CDR1 SGHAT and CDR2 FQNNGV. The CDR3 is 15 residues long. V shed 5 bases, J shed 0 bases, and the junction held 4 bases outside the gene matches. The CDR3 here is CASSPGGGSTDTQYF. CDR3 DNA: TGTGCCAGCAGCCCTGGCGGGGGGAGCACAGATACGCAGTATTTT.

The chain uses TRBV10-3 and TRBJ2-3, with D possibly TRBD1 on 6 matching bases. The germline V gene has CDR1 ENHRY and CDR2 SYGVKD. Trimming cost V 8 bases and J 3 bases, with 12 bases left between them. This CDR3 has 13 residues. Here the CDR3 DNA reads TGTGCCATCTCGGGTAGGGGGACAGATACGCAGTATTTT. This sequence encodes CAISGRGTDTQYF.

V and J are TRBV27 and TRBJ2-3; D is tentatively TRBD1 or TRBD2 (5 bases each). This CDR3 spans 15 amino acids. V was trimmed by 5 bases and J by 2 bases, leaving 14 bases between them. Per germline, CDR1 MNHEY and CDR2 SMNVEV (reference sequence). CDR3 residues: CASSRDGLSTDTQYF. The CDR3 region has the DNA TGTGCCAGCAGTCGGGACGGGTTGTCCACAGATACGCAGTATTTT.

The chain joins TRBV12-5 to TRBJ2-1; 10 bases match TRBD1. The germline V gene encodes CDR1 LGHNT and CDR2 FRNRAP. This CDR3 contains 12 residues. Unmatched junction bases numbered 7, after V lost 5 bases and J lost 15 bases. This CDR3 reads CASGPGQGVTFF. DNA for the CDR3: TGTGCTAGTGGTCCCGGACAGGGGGTTACGTTCTTC.

The chain employs TRBV20-1 and TRBJ2-7; 7 nucleotides match TRBD2. V shed 7 bases and J 4 bases; nucleotides not matched to a gene: 4. The CDR3 runs to 11 residues. Germline CDR1 and CDR2: DFQATT and SNEGSKA (reference sequence). The CDR3 DNA follows: TGCAGTGTTCGTAGCGGGTACGAGCAGTACTTC. Translation: CSVRSGYEQYF.

In its sample, this clonotype was seen a few times. The chain combines TRBV6-5 with TRBJ1-6, with TRBD1 matching over 7 bases. Germline CDR1 is MNHEY and CDR2 is SVGAGI. Trimming removed 6 bases from V and 0 bases from J; junction bases left unmatched: 5. The CDR3 is 16 residues long. This CDR3 is CASRQGQSSYNSPLHF. Written as DNA, the CDR3 is TGTGCCAGCAGGCAGGGACAGAGCTCCTATAATTCACCCCTCCACTTT.

This clonotype was found a few times. J is TRBJ2-2 and V is TRBV6-2 or TRBV6-3; TRBD2 agrees at 9 bases. The CDR3 covers 17 residues. V lost 8 bases to trimming and J lost 4 bases; unmatched junction nucleotides: 14. Germline lookup yields CDR1 MNHEY and CDR2 SVGEGT. The CDR3 bases are TGTGCCAGCTCCGAGAGGCTAGCGGGGACTATCACCGGGGAGCTGTTTTTT. This sequence encodes CASSERLAGTITGELFF.

The table lists this clonotype with a few counts. The chain employs TRBV6-2 or TRBV6-3 and TRBJ2-3; TRBD1 matches 7 bases. In germline, CDR1 is MNHEY, CDR2 SVGEGT. V lost 6 bases, J lost 7 bases, and 4 bases stayed unmatched. This CDR3 contains 12 residues. CDR3 nucleotide sequence: TGTGCCAGCAGCGACAGGGTCCATACGCAGTATTTT. It is translated as CASSDRVHTQYF.

V and J are TRBV9 and TRBJ1-5; the D gene is possibly TRBD1 (6 bases). V gave up 0 bases and J gave up 3 bases, with 10 bases separating them. This CDR3 spans 15 amino acids. CDR1 and CDR2 from the germline V gene are SGDLS and YYNGEE. CDR3 region: CASSVGQGPNQPQHF. DNA for the CDR3: TGTGCCAGCAGCGTAGGGCAGGGGCCCAATCAGCCCCAGCATTTT.

The sample holds many counts of this clonotype. This chain links TRBV5-1 with TRBJ2-2; the D gene is possibly TRBD2 (6 bases). With 2 bases removed from V and 6 bases from J, the gap between germline ends came to 14 bases. This CDR3 has 15 amino acids. In germline, CDR1 is SGHRS, CDR2 YFSETQ. CDR3 nucleotide sequence: TGCGCCAGCAGCTTAGCGGGCCCCGAGGCCGGGGAGCTGTTTTTT. The encoded protein is CASSLAGPEAGELFF.

This clonotype was observed many times. This chain connects TRBV4-1 to TRBJ2-5; D not resolved. The CDR3 has 13 amino acids. CDR1 is MGHRA and CDR2 is YSYEKL in the germline V gene. The germline V and J ends were trimmed by 0 bases and 1 base, with 3 bases remaining between them. CDR3 in DNA: TGCGCCAGCAGCCAAGATATCCAAGAGACCCAGTACTTC. Translation: CASSQDIQETQYF.

The chain combines TRBV5-5 with TRBJ1-1, with no clear D. Germline V lookup: CDR1 SGHKS, CDR2 YYEKEE (reference sequence). The V and J ends lost 3 bases and 3 bases respectively, with 9 bases between them. This CDR3 comprises 13 residues. CDR3 in amino acids: CASSSDGDTEAFF. CDR3 nucleotide sequence: TGTGCCAGCAGCTCGGATGGGGACACTGAAGCTTTCTTT.